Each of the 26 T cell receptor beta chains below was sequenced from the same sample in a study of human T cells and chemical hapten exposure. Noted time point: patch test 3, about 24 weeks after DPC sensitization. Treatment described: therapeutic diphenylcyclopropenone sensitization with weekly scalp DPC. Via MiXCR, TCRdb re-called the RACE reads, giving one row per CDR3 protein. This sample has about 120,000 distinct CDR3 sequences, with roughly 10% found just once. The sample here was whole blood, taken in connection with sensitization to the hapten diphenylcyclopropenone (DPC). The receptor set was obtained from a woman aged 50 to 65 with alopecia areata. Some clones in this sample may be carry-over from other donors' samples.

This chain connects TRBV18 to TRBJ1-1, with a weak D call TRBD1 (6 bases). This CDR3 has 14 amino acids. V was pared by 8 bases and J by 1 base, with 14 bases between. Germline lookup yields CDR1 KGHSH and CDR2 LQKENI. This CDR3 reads CASRPLQGNTEAFF. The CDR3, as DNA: TGTGCCAGCCGTCCGTTACAGGGGAACACTGAAGCTTTCTTT.

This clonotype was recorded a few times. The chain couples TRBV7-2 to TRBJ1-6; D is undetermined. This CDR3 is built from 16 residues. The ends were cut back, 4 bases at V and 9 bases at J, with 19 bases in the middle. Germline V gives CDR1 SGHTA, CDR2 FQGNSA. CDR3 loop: CASSSAPGIGISPLHF. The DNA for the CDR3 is TGTGCCAGCAGCTCAGCCCCCGGGATTGGAATTTCACCCCTCCACTTT.

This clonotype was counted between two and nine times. CDR3 residues: CASSLSTGVSEQFF. Here the CDR3 DNA reads TGTGCCAGCAGTTTATCGACCGGGGTTAGTGAGCAGTTCTTC. The J gene is TRBJ2-1, the V gene TRBV27, with a tentative D call TRBD2 (5 bases). In germline, CDR1 is MNHEY, CDR2 SMNVEV (reference sequence). Between the trimmed V and J ends, which lost 0 bases and 9 bases, there was a span of 12 bases. The CDR3 spans 14 residues.

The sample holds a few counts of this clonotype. DNA for the CDR3: TGCAGTGCTAGAGATGCCGGGACAGGGAGGGGCGAGCAGTACTTC. Protein sequence: CSARDAGTGRGEQYF. The genes are TRBV20-1 and TRBJ2-7; TRBD1 aligns across 9 bases. CDR3 length: 15 residues. Germline CDR1 DFQATT, CDR2 SNEGSKA (reference sequence). With 0 bases clipped from V and 6 bases from J, the junction kept 9 bases outside the gene matches.

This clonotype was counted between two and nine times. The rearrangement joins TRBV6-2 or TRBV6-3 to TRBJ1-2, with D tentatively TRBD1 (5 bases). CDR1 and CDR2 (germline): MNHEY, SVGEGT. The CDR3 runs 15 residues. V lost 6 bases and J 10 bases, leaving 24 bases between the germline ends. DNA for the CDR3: TGTGCCAGCAGCCCCCCGAGGGGCGCGTCGTGGGACTACACCTTC. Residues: CASSPPRGASWDYTF.

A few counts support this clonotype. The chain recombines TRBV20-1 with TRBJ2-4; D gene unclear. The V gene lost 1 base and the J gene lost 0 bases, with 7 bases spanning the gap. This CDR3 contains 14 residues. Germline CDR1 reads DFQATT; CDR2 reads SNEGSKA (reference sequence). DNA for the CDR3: TGCAGTGCTAGAGTTGGAATAGCCAAAAACATTCAGTACTTC. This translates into CSARVGIAKNIQYF.

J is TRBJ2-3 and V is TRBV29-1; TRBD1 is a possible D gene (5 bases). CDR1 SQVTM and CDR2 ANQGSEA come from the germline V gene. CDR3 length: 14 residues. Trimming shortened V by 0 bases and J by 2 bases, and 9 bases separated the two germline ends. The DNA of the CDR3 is TGCAGCGTTGAAGATGCCAGGGTCACAGATACGCAGTATTTT. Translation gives CSVEDARVTDTQYF.

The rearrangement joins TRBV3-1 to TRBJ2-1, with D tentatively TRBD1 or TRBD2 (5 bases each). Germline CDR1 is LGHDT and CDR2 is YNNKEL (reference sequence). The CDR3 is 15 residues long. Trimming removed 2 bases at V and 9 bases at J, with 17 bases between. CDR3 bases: TGTGCCAGCAGCCAAAGTGTGACGAGGGGCGGTGAGCAGTTCTTC. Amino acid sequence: CASSQSVTRGGEQFF.

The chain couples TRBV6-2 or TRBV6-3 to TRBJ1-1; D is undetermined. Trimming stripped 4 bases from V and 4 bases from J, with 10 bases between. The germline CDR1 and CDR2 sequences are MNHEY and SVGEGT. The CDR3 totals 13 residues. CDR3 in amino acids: CASSSRPGTEAFF. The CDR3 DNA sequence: TGTGCCAGCAGTTCCCGACCCGGCACTGAAGCTTTCTTT.

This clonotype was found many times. The CDR3 here is CASSWHEDTQYF. DNA of the CDR3: TGTGCCAGCAGCTGGCATGAGGATACGCAGTATTTT. The V gene is TRBV5-5, the J gene TRBJ2-3; no definite D call. Germline CDR1 is SGHKS and CDR2 is YYEKEE (reference sequence). The V gene lost 3 bases and the J gene lost 6 bases, with 8 bases spanning the gap. The length of the CDR3 is 12 residues.

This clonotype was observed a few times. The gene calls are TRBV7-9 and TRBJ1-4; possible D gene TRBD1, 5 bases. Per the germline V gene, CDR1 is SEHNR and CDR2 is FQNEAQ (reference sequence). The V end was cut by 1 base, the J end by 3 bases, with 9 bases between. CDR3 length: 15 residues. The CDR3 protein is CASSLVLGANEKLFF. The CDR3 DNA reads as TGTGCCAGCAGCTTAGTTTTGGGGGCTAATGAAAAACTGTTTTTT.

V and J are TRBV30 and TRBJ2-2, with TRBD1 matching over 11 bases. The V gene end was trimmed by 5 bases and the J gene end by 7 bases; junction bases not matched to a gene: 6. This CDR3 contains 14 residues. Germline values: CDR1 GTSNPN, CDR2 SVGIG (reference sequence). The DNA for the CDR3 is TGTGCCTGGGGCGGACAGGGGGCGTACGGGGAGCTGTTTTTT. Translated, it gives CAWGGQGAYGELFF.

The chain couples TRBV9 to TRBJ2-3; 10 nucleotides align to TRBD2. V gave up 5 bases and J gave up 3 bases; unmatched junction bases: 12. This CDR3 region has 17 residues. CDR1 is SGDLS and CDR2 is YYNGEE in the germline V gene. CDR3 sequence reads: CASSPGGASGSTDTQYF. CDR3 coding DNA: TGTGCCAGCAGTCCAGGGGGAGCTAGCGGGAGTACAGATACGCAGTATTTT.

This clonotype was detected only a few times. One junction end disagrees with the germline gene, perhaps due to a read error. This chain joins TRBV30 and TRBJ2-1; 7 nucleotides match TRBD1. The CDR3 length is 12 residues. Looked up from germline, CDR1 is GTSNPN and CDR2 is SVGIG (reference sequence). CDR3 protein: CAAYRGYNEQSF. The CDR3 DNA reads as TGTGCCGCTTACAGGGGCTACAATGAGCAGTCCTTC.

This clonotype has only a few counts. The chain's CDR3 is CASSSLAGVRSTDTQYF. The CDR3 coding sequence is TGTGCCAGCAGCTCACTAGCGGGAGTTAGGAGCACAGATACGCAGTATTTT. The V and J genes are TRBV7-2 and TRBJ2-3, with 11 bases matching TRBD2. Looked up from germline, CDR1 is SGHTA and CDR2 is FQGNSA. This CDR3 has 17 residues. Trimming removed 4 bases from V and 0 bases from J; junction bases left unmatched: 6.

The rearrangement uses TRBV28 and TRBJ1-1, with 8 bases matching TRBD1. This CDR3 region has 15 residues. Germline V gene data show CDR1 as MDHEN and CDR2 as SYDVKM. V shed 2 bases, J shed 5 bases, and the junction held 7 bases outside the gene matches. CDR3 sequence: CASSLMRTGRTEAFF. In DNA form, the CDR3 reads TGTGCCAGCAGTTTAATGCGGACAGGGCGGACTGAAGCTTTCTTT.

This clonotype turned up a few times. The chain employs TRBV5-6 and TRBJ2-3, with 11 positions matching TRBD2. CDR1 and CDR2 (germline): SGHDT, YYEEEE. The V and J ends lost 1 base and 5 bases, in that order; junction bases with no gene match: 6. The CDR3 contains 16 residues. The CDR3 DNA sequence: TGTGCCAGCAGCTTGCTGACTAGCGGGGTTGAAGATACGCAGTATTTT. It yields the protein CASSLLTSGVEDTQYF. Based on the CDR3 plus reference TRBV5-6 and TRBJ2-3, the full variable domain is DAGVTQSPTHLIKTRGQQVTLRCSPKSGHDTVSWYQQALGQGPQFIFQYYEEEERQRGNFPDRFSGHQFPNYSSELNVNALLLGDSALYLCASSLLTSGVEDTQYFGPGTRLTVL.

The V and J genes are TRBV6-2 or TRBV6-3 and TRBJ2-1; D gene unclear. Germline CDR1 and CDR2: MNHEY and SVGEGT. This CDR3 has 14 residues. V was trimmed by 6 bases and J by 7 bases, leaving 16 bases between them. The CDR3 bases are TGTGCCAGCAGCCCGGGTTTGGAAGGGAATGAGCAGTTCTTC. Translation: CASSPGLEGNEQFF.

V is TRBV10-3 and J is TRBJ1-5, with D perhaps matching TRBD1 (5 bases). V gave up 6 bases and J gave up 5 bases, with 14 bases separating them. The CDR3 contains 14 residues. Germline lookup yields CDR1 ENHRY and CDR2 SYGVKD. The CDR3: CAISVGGGDQPQHF. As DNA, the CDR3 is TGTGCCATCAGCGTGGGGGGAGGGGATCAGCCCCAGCATTTT.

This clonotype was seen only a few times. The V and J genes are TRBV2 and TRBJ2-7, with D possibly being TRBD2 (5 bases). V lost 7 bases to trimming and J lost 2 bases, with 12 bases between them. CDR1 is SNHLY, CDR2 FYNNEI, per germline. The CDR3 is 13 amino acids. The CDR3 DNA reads TGTGCCAGCATTTTGACGGGGACCTACGAGCAGTACTTC. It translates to CASILTGTYEQYF. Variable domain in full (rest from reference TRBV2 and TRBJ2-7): EPEVTQTPSHQVTQMGQEVILRCVPISNHLYFYWYRQILGQKVEFLVSFYNNEISEKSEIFDDQFSVERPDGSNFTLKIRSTKLEDSAMYFCASILTGTYEQYFGPGTRLTVT.

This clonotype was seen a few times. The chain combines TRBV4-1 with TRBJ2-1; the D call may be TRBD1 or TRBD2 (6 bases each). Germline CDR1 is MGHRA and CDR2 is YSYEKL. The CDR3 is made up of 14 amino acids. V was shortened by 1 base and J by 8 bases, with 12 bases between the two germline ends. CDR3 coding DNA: TGCGCCAGCAGCCAAGTGAGGGGGGCGGATGAGCAGTTCTTC. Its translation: CASSQVRGADEQFF.

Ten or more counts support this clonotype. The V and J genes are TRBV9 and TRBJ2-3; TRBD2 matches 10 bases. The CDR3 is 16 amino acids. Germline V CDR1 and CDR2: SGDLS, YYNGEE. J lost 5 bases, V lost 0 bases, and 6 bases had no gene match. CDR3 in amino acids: CASSVGSSGSRDTQYF. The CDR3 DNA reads TGTGCCAGCAGCGTAGGGTCTAGCGGGAGTAGAGATACGCAGTATTTT. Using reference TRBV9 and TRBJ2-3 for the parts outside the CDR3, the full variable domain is DSGVTQTPKHLITATGQRVTLRCSPRSGDLSVYWYQQSLDQGLQFLIQYYNGEERAKGNILERFSAQQFPDLHSELNLSSLELGDSALYFCASSVGSSGSRDTQYFGPGTRLTVL.

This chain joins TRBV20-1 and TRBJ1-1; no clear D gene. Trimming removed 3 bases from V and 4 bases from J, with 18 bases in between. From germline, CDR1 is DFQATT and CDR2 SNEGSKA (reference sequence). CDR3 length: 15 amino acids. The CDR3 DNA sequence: TGCAGTGCTAGGTCCGCAGAGAGTAGGAGCACTGAAGCTTTCTTT. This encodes CSARSAESRSTEAFF.

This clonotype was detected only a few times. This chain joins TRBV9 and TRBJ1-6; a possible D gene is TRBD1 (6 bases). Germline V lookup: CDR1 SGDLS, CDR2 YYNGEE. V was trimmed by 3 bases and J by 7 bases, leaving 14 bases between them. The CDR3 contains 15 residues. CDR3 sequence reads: CASSAGTRGNSPLHF. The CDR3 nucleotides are TGTGCCAGCAGCGCAGGGACACGGGGGAATTCACCCCTCCACTTT.

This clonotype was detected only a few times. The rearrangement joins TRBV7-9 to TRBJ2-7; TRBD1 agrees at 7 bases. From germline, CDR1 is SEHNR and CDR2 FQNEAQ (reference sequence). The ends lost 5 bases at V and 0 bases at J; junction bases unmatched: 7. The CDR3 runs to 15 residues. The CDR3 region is CASSLEDRFSYEQYF. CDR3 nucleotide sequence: TGTGCCAGCAGCCTAGAGGACAGGTTCTCCTACGAGCAGTACTTC.

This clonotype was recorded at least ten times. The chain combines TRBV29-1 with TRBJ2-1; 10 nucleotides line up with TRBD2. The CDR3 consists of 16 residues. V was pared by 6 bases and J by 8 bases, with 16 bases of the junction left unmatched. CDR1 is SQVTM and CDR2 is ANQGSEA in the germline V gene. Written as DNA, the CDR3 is TGCAGCGTCGCCTCACCCACTAGCGGGGTTCAGTATGAGCAGTTCTTC. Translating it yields CSVASPTSGVQYEQFF.